This TCR beta chain was observed in a study of CD8+CD57+ T cells in acquired aplastic anemia. The wider study: DNA from sorted CD4+ and CD8+ cells averaged roughly 3.4 ug. As sequenced from healthy donors, CD4+ cells averaged around 10 million reads.

This CDR3 is built from 15 residues. V shed 2 bases, J shed 2 bases, and the junction held 3 bases outside the gene matches. Germline CDR1 MGHRA, CDR2 YSYEKL. Broader study findings: In CD8+ cells, Simpson's diversity showed no significant difference between patients and controls. Common to patients and controls were 25 to 30 CD8+ CDR3 sequences.

According to the study, genomic DNA was the template for TCR beta VDJ and CDR3 profiling. TCRdb re-derived calls from the reads in MiXCR, one entry per CDR3 protein. The sample holds some 140,000 distinct CDR3 sequences, 35% to 50% seen once. Points on this clonotype: Its antigen is as yet unknown.

The chain carries TRBV4-1 and TRBJ1-3, with 7 bases fitting TRBD1. The sequenced sample consisted of sorted CD4+, CD8+, or CD8+CD57+ T cells (not recorded which) from PBMCs. The receptor comes from a human donor in good health, serving as a control. The CDR3 DNA reads TGCGCCAGCAGCCAACCGGGACAGACTGGAAACACCATATATTTT. Translating it yields CASSQPGQTGNTIYF.